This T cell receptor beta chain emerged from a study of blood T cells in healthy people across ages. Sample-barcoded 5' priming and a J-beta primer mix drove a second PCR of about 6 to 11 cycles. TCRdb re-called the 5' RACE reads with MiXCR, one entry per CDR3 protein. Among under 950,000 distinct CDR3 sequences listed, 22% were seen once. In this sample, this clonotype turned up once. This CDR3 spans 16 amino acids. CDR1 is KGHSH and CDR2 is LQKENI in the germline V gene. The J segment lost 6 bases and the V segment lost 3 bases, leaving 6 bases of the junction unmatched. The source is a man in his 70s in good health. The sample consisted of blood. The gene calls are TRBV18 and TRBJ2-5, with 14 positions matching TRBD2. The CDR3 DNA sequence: TGTGCCAGCTCACCCGGGACTAGCGGGAGTCTAAAGACCCAGTACTTC. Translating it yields CASSPGTSGSLKTQYF.